Following are 10 T cell receptor beta chains from one sample sequenced in a study of T cells after yellow fever vaccination. A single record per CDR3 protein comes from TCRdb applying MiXCR to the 5' RACE reads. The sample holds hundreds of thousands of distinct CDR3 sequences; roughly 4% are singletons and the top ten take around 20%. This specimen consisted of PBMCs, obtained on the day of the yellow fever booster vaccination. These receptors originate from a young man who received the YFV17D yellow fever vaccine.

This clonotype was observed a few times. V gene TRBV29-1 combines with J gene TRBJ1-4; D gene uncertain. Germline loops: CDR1 SQVTM, CDR2 ANQGSEA. The CDR3 is 11 residues long. With 6 bases removed from V and 4 bases from J, the gap between germline ends came to 6 bases. The CDR3 is CSVVLNEKLFF. The DNA for the CDR3 is TGCAGCGTAGTCCTTAATGAAAAACTGTTTTTT.

In this sample, this clonotype turned up a few times. This rearrangement joins TRBV5-4 to TRBJ2-5; 11 bases fit TRBD2. The CDR3 totals 17 residues. The J segment lost 5 bases and the V segment lost 0 bases, leaving 9 bases of the junction unmatched. Germline assignment: CDR1 SGHNT and CDR2 YYREEE (reference sequence). The chain's CDR3 is CASSLVAGGPQGETQYF. The CDR3 coding sequence is TGTGCCAGCAGCTTGGTAGCGGGGGGGCCCCAAGGGGAGACCCAGTACTTC.

This clonotype was recorded many times. The V and J genes are TRBV7-2 and TRBJ2-1, with TRBD1 matching over 7 bases. The V segment lost 4 bases and the J segment 12 bases; nucleotides outside the gene matches: 18. CDR3 length: 16 residues. Germline CDR1 and CDR2: SGHTA and FQGNSA. The CDR3 spells CASSSLGTAGSRGQFF. The CDR3 region has the DNA TGTGCCAGCAGCTCCCTAGGGACAGCCGGGTCAAGGGGGCAGTTCTTC.

This clonotype was picked up many times. The rearrangement uses TRBV6-6 and TRBJ2-2, with unresolved D. V was clipped by 0 bases and J by 6 bases, with 5 bases between them. The CDR3 length is 13 residues. Germline V gives CDR1 MNHNY, CDR2 SVGAGI (reference sequence). The CDR3 loop reads CASSYSVAGELFF. CDR3 bases: TGTGCCAGCAGTTACTCGGTCGCCGGGGAGCTGTTTTTT.

Ten or more counts support this clonotype. This chain joins TRBV27 and TRBJ1-4; D remains unclear. In germline, CDR1 is MNHEY, CDR2 SMNVEV (reference sequence). The CDR3 extends over 13 amino acids. V lost 1 base to trimming and J lost 8 bases, with 8 bases between them. The DNA of the CDR3 is TGTGCCAGCAGTTTATGGAGAGGAGAAAAACTGTTTTTT. Encoded protein: CASSLWRGEKLFF.

This clonotype appeared a few times. This rearrangement joins TRBV12-3 or TRBV12-4 to TRBJ2-3; D is perhaps TRBD1 (5 bases). The CDR3 is made up of 13 amino acids. The V and J ends lost 5 bases and 4 bases respectively, with 10 bases between them. CDR3 sequence (DNA): TGTGCCAGCAGTAATTGGGGCGCAGATACGCAGTATTTT. The encoded protein is CASSNWGADTQYF.

Many counts were recorded for this clonotype. The genes are TRBV10-3 and TRBJ2-2, with 12 bases matching TRBD2. Germline V gives CDR1 ENHRY, CDR2 SYGVKD. The V gene end was trimmed by 6 bases and the J gene end by 4 bases; junction bases not matched to a gene: 3. The CDR3 loop spans 15 amino acids. CDR3 DNA: TGTGCCATCAGGCTAGCGGGGGGGCCCACCGGGGAGCTGTTTTTT. The encoded protein is CAIRLAGGPTGELFF.

This clonotype was counted ten times or more. This chain joins TRBV7-2 and TRBJ2-1; 7 bases match TRBD2. CDR3 length: 16 residues. In germline, CDR1 is SGHTA, CDR2 FQGNSA. With 5 bases clipped from V and 0 bases from J, the junction kept 7 bases outside the gene matches. The CDR3: CASSPGGSGSYNEQFF. Written as DNA, the CDR3 is TGTGCCAGCAGCCCCGGGGGGAGCGGCTCCTACAATGAGCAGTTCTTC.

This clonotype was counted ten times or more. V and J are TRBV7-9 and TRBJ1-2; D is ambiguous. V was shortened by 2 bases and J by 7 bases, with 5 bases between the two germline ends. The CDR3 is 11 amino acids. Germline V gene sequence: CDR1 SEHNR, CDR2 FQNEAQ (reference sequence). CDR3 DNA: TGTGCCAGCAGCTTACAACTTGGCTACACCTTC. Amino acid sequence: CASSLQLGYTF.

This clonotype was seen repeatedly, ten times or more. The genes are TRBV7-9 and TRBJ1-1; D remains unclear. The CDR3 consists of 11 residues. Germline values: CDR1 SEHNR, CDR2 FQNEAQ (reference sequence). The germline V and J ends were trimmed by 8 bases and 10 bases, with 14 bases remaining between them. The CDR3: CASATGIGAFF. The CDR3 nucleotides are TGTGCCAGCGCCACGGGGATCGGAGCTTTCTTT.